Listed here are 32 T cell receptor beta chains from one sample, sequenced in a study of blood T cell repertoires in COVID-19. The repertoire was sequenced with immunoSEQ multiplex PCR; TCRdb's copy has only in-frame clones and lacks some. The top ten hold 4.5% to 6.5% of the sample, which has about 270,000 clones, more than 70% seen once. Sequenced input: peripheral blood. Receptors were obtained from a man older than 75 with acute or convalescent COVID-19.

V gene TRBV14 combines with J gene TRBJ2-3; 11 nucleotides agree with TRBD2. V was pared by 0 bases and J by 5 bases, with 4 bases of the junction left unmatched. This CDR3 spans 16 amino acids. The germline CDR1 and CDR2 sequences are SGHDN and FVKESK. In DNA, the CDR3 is TGTGCCAGCAGCCAAGAACTAGCGGGAGTTGGAGATACGCAGTATTTT. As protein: CASSQELAGVGDTQYF.

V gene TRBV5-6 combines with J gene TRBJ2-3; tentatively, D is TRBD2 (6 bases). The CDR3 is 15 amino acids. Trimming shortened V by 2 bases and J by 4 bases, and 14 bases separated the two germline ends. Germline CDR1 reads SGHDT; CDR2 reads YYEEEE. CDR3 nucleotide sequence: TGTGCCAGCAGCTTCAGGACCGGGGGACCAGATACGCAGTATTTT. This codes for CASSFRTGGPDTQYF. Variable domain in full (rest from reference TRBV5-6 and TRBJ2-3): DAGVTQSPTHLIKTRGQQVTLRCSPKSGHDTVSWYQQALGQGPQFIFQYYEEEERQRGNFPDRFSGHQFPNYSSELNVNALLLGDSALYLCASSFRTGGPDTQYFGPGTRLTVL.

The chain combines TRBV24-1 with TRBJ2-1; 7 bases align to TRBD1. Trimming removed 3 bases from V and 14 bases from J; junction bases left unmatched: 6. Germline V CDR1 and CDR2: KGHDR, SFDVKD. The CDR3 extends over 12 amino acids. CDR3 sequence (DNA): TGTGCCACCAGTGATGCCGGGACAGAGAAGTTCTTC. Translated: CATSDAGTEKFF.

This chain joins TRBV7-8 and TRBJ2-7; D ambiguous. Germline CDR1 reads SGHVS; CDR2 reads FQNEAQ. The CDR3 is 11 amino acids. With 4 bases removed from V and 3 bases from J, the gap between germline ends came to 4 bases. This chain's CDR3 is CASSSIYEQYF. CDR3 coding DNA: TGTGCCAGCAGCTCCATCTACGAGCAGTACTTC.

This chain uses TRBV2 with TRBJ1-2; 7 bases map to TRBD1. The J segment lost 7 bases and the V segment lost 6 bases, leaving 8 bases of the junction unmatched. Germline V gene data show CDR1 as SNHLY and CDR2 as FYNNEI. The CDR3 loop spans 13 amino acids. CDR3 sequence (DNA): TGTGCCAGCAGGGGTAGGGGGCTGGGTGGCTACACCTTC. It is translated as CASRGRGLGGYTF.

The CDR3 protein is CASSPGQASNQPQHF. Written as DNA, the CDR3 is TGTGCCAGCAGCCCAGGACAGGCGAGCAATCAGCCCCAGCATTTT. The chain combines TRBV3-1 (or the pseudogene TRBV3-2) with TRBJ1-5; TRBD1 aligns across 7 bases. The CDR3 totals 15 residues. CDR1 is LGHDT and CDR2 is YNNKEL in the germline V gene (reference sequence). After removal of 4 bases from V and 1 base from J, the junction contained 4 bases not matched to a gene.

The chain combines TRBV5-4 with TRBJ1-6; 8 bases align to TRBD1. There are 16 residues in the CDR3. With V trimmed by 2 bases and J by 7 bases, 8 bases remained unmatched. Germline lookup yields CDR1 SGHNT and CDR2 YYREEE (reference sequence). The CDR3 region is CASSLRTGTGNSPLHF. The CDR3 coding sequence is TGTGCCAGCAGCTTAAGGACAGGGACCGGGAATTCACCCCTCCACTTT. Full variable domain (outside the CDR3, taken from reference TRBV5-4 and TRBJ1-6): ETGVTQSPTHLIKTRGQQVTLRCSSQSGHNTVSWYQQALGQGPQFIFQYYREEENGRGNFPPRFSGLQFPNYSSELNVNALELDDSALYLCASSLRTGTGNSPLHFGNGTRLTVT.

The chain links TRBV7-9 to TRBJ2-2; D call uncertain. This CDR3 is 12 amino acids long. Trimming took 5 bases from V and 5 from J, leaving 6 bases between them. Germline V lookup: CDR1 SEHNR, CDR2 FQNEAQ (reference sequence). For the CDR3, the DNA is TGTGCCAGCAGCCTCCAGACCGGGGAGCTGTTTTTT. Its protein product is CASSLQTGELFF.

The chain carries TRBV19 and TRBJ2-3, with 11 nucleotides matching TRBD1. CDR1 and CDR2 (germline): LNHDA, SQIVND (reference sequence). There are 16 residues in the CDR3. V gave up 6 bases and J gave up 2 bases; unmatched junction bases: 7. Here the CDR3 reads CASRSGTGGVTDTQYF. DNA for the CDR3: TGTGCCAGTAGGAGTGGGACAGGGGGGGTCACAGATACGCAGTATTTT.

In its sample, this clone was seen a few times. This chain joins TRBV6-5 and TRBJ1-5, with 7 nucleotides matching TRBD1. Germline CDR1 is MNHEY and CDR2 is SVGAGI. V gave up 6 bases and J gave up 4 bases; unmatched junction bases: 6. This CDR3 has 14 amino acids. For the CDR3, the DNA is TGTGCCAGCAGGGGGACAGCGTTAAATCAGCCCCAGCATTTT. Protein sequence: CASRGTALNQPQHF.

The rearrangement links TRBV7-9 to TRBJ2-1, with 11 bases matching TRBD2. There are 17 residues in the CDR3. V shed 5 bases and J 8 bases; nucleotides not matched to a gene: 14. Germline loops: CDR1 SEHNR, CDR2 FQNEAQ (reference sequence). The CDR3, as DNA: TGTGCCAGCAGCGCACGACTAGCGGGAAAGGGTGCGGATGAGCAGTTCTTC. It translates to CASSARLAGKGADEQFF.

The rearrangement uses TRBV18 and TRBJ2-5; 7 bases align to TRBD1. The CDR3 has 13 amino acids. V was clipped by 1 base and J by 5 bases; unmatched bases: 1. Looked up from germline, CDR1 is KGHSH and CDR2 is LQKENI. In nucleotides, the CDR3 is TGTGCCAGCTCACCACAACAGGGGGAGACCCAGTACTTC. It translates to CASSPQQGETQYF.

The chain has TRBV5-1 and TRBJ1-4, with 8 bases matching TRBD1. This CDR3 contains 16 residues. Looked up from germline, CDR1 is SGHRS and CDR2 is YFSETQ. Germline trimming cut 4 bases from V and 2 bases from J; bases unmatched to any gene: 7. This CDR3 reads CASSRNQGATNEKLFF. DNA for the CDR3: TGCGCCAGCAGCAGGAATCAGGGGGCTACTAATGAAAAACTGTTTTTT.

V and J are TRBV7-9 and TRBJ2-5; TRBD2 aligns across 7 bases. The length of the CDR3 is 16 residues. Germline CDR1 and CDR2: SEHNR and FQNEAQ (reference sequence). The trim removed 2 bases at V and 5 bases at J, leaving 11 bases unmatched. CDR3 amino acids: CASSLREGIYWETQYF. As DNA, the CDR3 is TGTGCCAGCAGCTTAAGGGAGGGAATTTACTGGGAGACCCAGTACTTC.

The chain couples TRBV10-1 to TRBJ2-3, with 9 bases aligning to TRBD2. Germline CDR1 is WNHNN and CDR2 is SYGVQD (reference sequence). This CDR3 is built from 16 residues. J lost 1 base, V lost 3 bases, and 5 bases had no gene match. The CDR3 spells CASSEPGGRGTDTQYF. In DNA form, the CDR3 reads TGCGCCAGCAGTGAACCCGGCGGGAGGGGCACAGATACGCAGTATTTT.

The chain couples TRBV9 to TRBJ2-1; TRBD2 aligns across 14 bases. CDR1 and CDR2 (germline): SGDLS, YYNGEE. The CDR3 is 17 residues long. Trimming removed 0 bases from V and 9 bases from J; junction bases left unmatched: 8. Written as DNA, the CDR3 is TGTGCCAGCAGCGTAGCCGGGACTAGCGGGAGACTGGGTGAGCAGTTCTTC. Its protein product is CASSVAGTSGRLGEQFF.

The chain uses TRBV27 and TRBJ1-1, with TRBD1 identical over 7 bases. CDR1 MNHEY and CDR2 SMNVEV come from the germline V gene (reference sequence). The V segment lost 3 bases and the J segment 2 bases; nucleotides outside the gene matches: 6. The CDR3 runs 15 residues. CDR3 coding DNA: TGTGCCAGCAGTTTGTTAGGGGGCGCAAACACTGAAGCTTTCTTT. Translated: CASSLLGGANTEAFF.

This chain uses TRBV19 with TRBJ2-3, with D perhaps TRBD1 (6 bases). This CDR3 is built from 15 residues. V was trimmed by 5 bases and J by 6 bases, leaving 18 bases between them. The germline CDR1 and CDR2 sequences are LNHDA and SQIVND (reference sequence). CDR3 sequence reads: CASSSRQVRIDTQYF. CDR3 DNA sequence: TGTGCCAGTAGTTCCCGACAGGTCCGGATTGATACGCAGTATTTT.

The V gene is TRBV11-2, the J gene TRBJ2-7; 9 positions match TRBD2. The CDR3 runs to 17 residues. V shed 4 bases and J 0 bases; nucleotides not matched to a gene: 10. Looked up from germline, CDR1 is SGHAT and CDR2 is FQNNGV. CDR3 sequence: CASSSRRGSGSSYEQYF. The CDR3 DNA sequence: TGTGCCAGCAGCTCCCGCCGGGGTAGCGGGAGCTCCTACGAGCAGTACTTC.

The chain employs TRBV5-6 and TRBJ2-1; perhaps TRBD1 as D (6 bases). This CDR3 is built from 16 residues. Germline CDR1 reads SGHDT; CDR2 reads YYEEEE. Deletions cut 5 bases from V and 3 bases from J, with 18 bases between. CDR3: CASSNTGQPNYNEQFF. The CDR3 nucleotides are TGTGCCAGCAGTAATACGGGACAACCCAACTACAATGAGCAGTTCTTC. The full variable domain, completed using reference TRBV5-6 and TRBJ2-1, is DAGVTQSPTHLIKTRGQQVTLRCSPKSGHDTVSWYQQALGQGPQFIFQYYEEEERQRGNFPDRFSGHQFPNYSSELNVNALLLGDSALYLCASSNTGQPNYNEQFFGPGTRLTVL.

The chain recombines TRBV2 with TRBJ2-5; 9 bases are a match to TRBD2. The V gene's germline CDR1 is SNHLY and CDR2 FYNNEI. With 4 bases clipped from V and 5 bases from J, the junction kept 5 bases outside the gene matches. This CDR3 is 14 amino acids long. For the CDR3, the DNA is TGTGCCAGCAGTGCGGGACTAGCCCAGGAGACCCAGTACTTC. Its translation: CASSAGLAQETQYF.

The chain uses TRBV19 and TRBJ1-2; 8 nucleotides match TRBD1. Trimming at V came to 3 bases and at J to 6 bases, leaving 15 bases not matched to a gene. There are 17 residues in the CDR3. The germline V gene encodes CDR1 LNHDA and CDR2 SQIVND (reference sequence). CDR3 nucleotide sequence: TGTGCCAGTAGTATTAGCCCCACTGGACAGGGAAAGGATGGCTACACCTTC. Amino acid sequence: CASSISPTGQGKDGYTF.

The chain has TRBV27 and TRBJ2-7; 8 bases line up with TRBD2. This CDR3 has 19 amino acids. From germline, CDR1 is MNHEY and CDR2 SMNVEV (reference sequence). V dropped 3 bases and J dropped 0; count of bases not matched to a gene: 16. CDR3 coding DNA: TGTGCCAGCAGTTTGAGGGGCGCCTCGCTAGCGGGCGGCTCCTACGAGCAGTACTTC. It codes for CASSLRGASLAGGSYEQYF.

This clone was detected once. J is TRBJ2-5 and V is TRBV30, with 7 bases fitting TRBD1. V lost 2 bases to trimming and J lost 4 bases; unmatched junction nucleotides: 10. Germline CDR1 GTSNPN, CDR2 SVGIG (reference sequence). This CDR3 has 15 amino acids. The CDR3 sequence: CAWSHLTGISETQYF. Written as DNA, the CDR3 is TGTGCCTGGAGTCACTTGACAGGGATCTCAGAGACCCAGTACTTC.

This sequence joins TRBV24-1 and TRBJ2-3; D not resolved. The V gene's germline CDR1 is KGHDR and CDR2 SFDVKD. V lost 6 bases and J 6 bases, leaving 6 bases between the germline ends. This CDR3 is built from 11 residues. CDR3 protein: CATSQADTQYF. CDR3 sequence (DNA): TGTGCCACCAGTCAAGCGGATACGCAGTATTTT.

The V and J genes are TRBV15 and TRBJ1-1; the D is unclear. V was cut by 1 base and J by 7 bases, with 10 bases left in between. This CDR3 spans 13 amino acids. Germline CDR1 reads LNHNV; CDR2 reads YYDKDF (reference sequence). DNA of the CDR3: TGTGCCACCAGCAGAGTTGCGGGGATTGAAGCTTTCTTT. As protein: CATSRVAGIEAFF.

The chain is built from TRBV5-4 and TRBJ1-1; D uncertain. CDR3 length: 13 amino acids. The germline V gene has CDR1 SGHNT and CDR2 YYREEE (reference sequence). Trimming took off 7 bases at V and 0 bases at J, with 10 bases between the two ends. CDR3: CASATSLNTEAFF. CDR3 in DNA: TGTGCCAGCGCGACTTCGTTGAACACTGAAGCTTTCTTT.

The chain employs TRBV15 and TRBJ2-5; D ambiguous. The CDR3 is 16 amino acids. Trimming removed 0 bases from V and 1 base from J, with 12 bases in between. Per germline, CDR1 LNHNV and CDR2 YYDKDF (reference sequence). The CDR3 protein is CATSRDPLGVQETQYF. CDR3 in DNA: TGTGCCACCAGCAGAGATCCTCTGGGCGTCCAAGAGACCCAGTACTTC.

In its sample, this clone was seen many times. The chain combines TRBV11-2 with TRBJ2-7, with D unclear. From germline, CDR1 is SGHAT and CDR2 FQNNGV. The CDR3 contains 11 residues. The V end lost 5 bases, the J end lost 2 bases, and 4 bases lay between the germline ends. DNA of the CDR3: TGTGCCAGCAGCCGGGCCTACGAGCAGTACTTC. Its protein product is CASSRAYEQYF.

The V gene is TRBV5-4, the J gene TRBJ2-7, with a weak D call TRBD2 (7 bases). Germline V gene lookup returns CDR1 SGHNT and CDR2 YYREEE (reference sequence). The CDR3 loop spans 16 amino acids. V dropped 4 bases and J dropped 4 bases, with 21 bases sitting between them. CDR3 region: CASSRPGGGGIYEQYF. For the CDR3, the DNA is TGTGCCAGCAGCCGCCCCGGGGGCGGGGGTATATACGAGCAGTACTTC.

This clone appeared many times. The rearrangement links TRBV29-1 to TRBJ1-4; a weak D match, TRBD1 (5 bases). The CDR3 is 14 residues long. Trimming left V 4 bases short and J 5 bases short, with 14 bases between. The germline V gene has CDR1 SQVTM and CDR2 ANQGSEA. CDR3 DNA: TGCAGCGTTGGCTTCGGGGGAACAAATGAAAAACTGTTTTTT. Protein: CSVGFGGTNEKLFF.

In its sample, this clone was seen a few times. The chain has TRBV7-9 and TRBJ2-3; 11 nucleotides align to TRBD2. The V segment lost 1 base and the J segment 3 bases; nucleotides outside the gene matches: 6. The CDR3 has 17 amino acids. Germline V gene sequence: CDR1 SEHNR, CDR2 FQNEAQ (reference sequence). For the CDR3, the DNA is TGTGCCAGCAGCTTAGTAGCGGGAGGGCTGAGGACAGATACGCAGTATTTT. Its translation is CASSLVAGGLRTDTQYF.